The 14 T cell receptor beta chains in this list originate from one sample, sequenced in a study of blood T cell repertoires in COVID-19. Profiled with immunoSEQ multiplex PCR; TCRdb holds only in-frame clones, not every one. The repertoire includes 200,000 to 250,000 clones, more than 75% of them detected once, and roughly 13% sits in the top ten. Sample: peripheral blood. The receptors originated from a human donor in a cohort sampled during active COVID-19.

This clone was counted a few times. The rearrangement uses TRBV19 and TRBJ2-6; the D gene is possibly TRBD2 (6 bases). CDR1 is LNHDA and CDR2 is SQIVND in the germline V gene (reference sequence). The CDR3 has 16 amino acids. The V and J ends lost 6 bases and 3 bases respectively, with 15 bases between them. This CDR3 reads CASSPTGDVGANVLTF. CDR3 DNA: TGTGCCAGTAGCCCGACGGGGGATGTTGGGGCCAACGTCCTGACTTTC. The variable domain in full, completed from reference TRBV19 and TRBJ2-6, reads DGGITQSPKYLFRKEGQNVTLSCEQNLNHDAMYWYRQDPGQGLRLIYYSQIVNDFQKGDIAEGYSVSREKKESFPLTVTSAQKNPTAFYLCASSPTGDVGANVLTFGAGSRLTVL.

The V call is TRBV6-5, the J call TRBJ2-7, with 7 bases identical to TRBD1. J lost 0 bases, V lost 8 bases, and 10 bases had no gene match. Germline CDR1 and CDR2: MNHEY and SVGAGI. There are 15 residues in the CDR3. CDR3 in amino acids: CASSETGQSSYEQYF. In DNA, the CDR3 is TGTGCCAGCTCCGAAACGGGACAGTCCTCCTACGAGCAGTACTTC.

CDR3 loop: CASSYSRTGPYEQYF. The DNA for the CDR3 is TGTGCCAGCAGTTACTCTAGGACAGGGCCTTACGAGCAGTACTTC. The chain uses TRBV6-5 and TRBJ2-7, with 8 positions matching TRBD1. The CDR3 runs to 15 residues. V lost 0 bases and J lost 4; bases outside the gene matches: 5. The V gene's germline CDR1 is MNHEY and CDR2 SVGAGI.

This clone has just a few counts. The chain couples TRBV4-2 to TRBJ1-2; 7 bases are shared with TRBD1. V shed 1 base, J shed 4 bases, and the junction held 3 bases outside the gene matches. The CDR3 is 14 amino acids. CDR1 and CDR2 (germline): LGHNA, YNFKEQ. CDR3 protein: CASSQGQGGYGYTF. As DNA, the CDR3 is TGTGCCAGCAGCCAAGGACAGGGCGGCTATGGCTACACCTTC.

The CDR3 loop reads CASSFRLEGNPNEQFF. The CDR3 DNA reads as TGTGCCAGCAGCTTCAGACTAGAAGGGAACCCAAATGAGCAGTTCTTC. This chain connects TRBV9 to TRBJ2-1, with D possibly being TRBD2 (6 bases). The CDR3 is 16 residues long. Trimming took off 4 bases at V and 7 bases at J, with 21 bases between the two ends. Germline assignment: CDR1 SGDLS and CDR2 YYNGEE. Combining the CDR3 with reference TRBV9 and TRBJ2-1 gives the whole variable domain DSGVTQTPKHLITATGQRVTLRCSPRSGDLSVYWYQQSLDQGLQFLIQYYNGEERAKGNILERFSAQQFPDLHSELNLSSLELGDSALYFCASSFRLEGNPNEQFFGPGTRLTVL.

In its sample, this clone was seen once. This sequence joins TRBV7-3 and TRBJ2-1; 9 bases are shared with TRBD1. This CDR3 is built from 18 residues. Germline CDR1 reads SGHTA; CDR2 reads FQGTGA. V dropped 4 bases and J dropped 1; count of bases not matched to a gene: 11. The CDR3 DNA is TGTGCCAGCAGCTCCCCAGTGATACAGGGGGCGTCCTACAATGAGCAGTTCTTC. Encoded protein: CASSSPVIQGASYNEQFF.

This chain connects TRBV2 to TRBJ1-5; TRBD1 matches at 10 bases. The CDR3 runs to 14 residues. With 4 bases clipped from V and 6 bases from J, the junction kept 3 bases outside the gene matches. Germline V gene data show CDR1 as SNHLY and CDR2 as FYNNEI. CDR3 bases: TGTGCCAGCAGTGCGACAGGGGGCGGTCAGCCCCAGCATTTT. Its translation: CASSATGGGQPQHF.

This clone was seen a few times. CDR3 loop: CASSERQGPIPLYEQYF. The CDR3 nucleotides are TGTGCCAGCAGCGAGAGACAGGGTCCCATTCCCCTTTACGAGCAGTACTTC. This sequence joins TRBV3-1 (or the pseudogene TRBV3-2) and TRBJ2-7; 7 bases match TRBD1. Looked up from germline, CDR1 is LGHDT and CDR2 is YNNKEL (reference sequence). This CDR3 has 17 amino acids. Trimming removed 5 bases from V and 4 bases from J; junction bases left unmatched: 17.

The DNA for the CDR3 is TGTGCCAGCAGCTTAGACATTGCCCGCACAGATACGCAGTATTTT. It encodes CASSLDIARTDTQYF. This chain links TRBV7-9 with TRBJ2-3; D remains unclear. The germline V gene encodes CDR1 SEHNR and CDR2 FQNEAQ (reference sequence). V lost 1 base, J lost 1 base, and 9 bases lay in between. CDR3 size: 15 residues. The variable domain in full, completed from reference TRBV7-9 and TRBJ2-3, reads DTGVSQNPRHKITKRGQNVTFRCDPISEHNRLYWYRQTLGQGPEFLTYFQNEAQLEKSRLLSDRFSAERPKGSFSTLEIQRTEQGDSAMYLCASSLDIARTDTQYFGPGTRLTVL.

The chain couples TRBV27 to TRBJ1-5, with a weak D call TRBD1 (5 bases). Germline V CDR1 and CDR2: MNHEY, SMNVEV (reference sequence). Trimming shortened V by 1 base and J by 2 bases, and 6 bases separated the two germline ends. The CDR3 contains 14 residues. The CDR3: CASSLWGGNQPQHF. The CDR3 region has the DNA TGTGCCAGCAGTTTATGGGGGGGCAATCAGCCCCAGCATTTT.

The chain joins TRBV7-2 to TRBJ2-7; D perhaps matches TRBD2 (6 bases). This CDR3 comprises 16 residues. V was pared by 5 bases and J by 3 bases, with 20 bases between. The V gene's germline CDR1 is SGHTA and CDR2 FQGNSA. This CDR3 is CASSARGGSGGYEQYF. As DNA, the CDR3 is TGTGCCAGCAGCGCCAGAGGCGGGTCCGGGGGCTACGAGCAGTACTTC.

The rearrangement links TRBV6-2 or TRBV6-3 to TRBJ2-7; TRBD1 is a possible D gene (6 bases). The CDR3 covers 15 residues. In germline, CDR1 is MNHEY, CDR2 SVGEGT. The germline V and J ends were trimmed by 2 bases and 1 base, with 12 bases remaining between them. The CDR3 here is CASSYGPGVSYEQYF. Written as DNA, the CDR3 is TGTGCCAGCAGTTACGGGCCAGGGGTGTCCTACGAGCAGTACTTC.

This chain links TRBV5-1 with TRBJ2-1, with 9 bases aligning to TRBD2. Germline assignment: CDR1 SGHRS and CDR2 YFSETQ. This CDR3 comprises 15 residues. J gave up 8 bases and V 7 bases, and 13 bases lay outside the gene matches. CDR3: CASAPRTSEIYEQFF. The DNA for the CDR3 is TGCGCCAGCGCTCCTAGGACTAGCGAAATTTATGAGCAGTTCTTC. Together with reference TRBV5-1 and TRBJ2-1, the CDR3 gives the full variable domain: KAGVTQTPRYLIKTRGQQVTLSCSPISGHRSVSWYQQTPGQGLQFLFEYFSETQRNKGNFPGRFSGRQFSNSRSEMNVSTLELGDSALYLCASAPRTSEIYEQFFGPGTRLTVL.

The V gene is TRBV10-3, the J gene TRBJ1-3; D is ambiguous. This CDR3 spans 15 amino acids. Germline V gene lookup returns CDR1 ENHRY and CDR2 SYGVKD. Trimming pared 3 bases from V and 0 bases from J, leaving 9 bases between. CDR3 bases: TGTGCCATCAGTGATGTGGGCGTCTCTGGAAACACCATATATTTT. This codes for CAISDVGVSGNTIYF.